The rows below give T cell receptor beta chains drawn from one sample of a study of beta chain features in type 1 diabetes. Produced via immunoSEQ multiplex PCR; TCRdb's table is partial and in-frame only. The table lists about 710,000 clones, 11% to 15% of them singletons. The sequencing input was naive CD4+ T cells from blood. These receptors originate from a man aged 18 to 30 with type 1 diabetes. Each CDR3 is given with its conserved first and last residue. Fields, in order: CDR3 protein, V gene, J gene.

CASSETVTDTQYF	TRBV7-9	TRBJ2-3
CASSQDTSRKSYF	TRBV4-3	TRBJ2-3
CSPADRNNEQFF	TRBV29-1	TRBJ2-1
CASSLAGARPHTEAFF	TRBV11-2	TRBJ1-1
CAWSSAQVNYGYTF	TRBV30	TRBJ1-2
CSVRRKGISYNEQFF	TRBV29-1	TRBJ2-1
CSVDGPDIQYF	TRBV29-1	TRBJ2-4
CASSLAGASSYEQYF	TRBV28	TRBJ2-7
CASSLLVARVAGRTGELFF	TRBV5-4	TRBJ2-2
CASSDGIVTDTQYF	TRBV2	TRBJ2-3
CASSQGRPNTEAFF	TRBV4-1	TRBJ1-1
CAWRNSGNTIYF	TRBV30	TRBJ1-3
CASLERGDTQYF	TRBV2	TRBJ2-3
CASSPPGLAGTKQFF	TRBV7-9	TRBJ2-1
CSVGTESNQPQHF	TRBV29-1	TRBJ1-5
CASRDRDIYSPLHF	TRBV7-2	TRBJ1-6
CASSPLGAWNQPQHF	TRBV5-1	TRBJ1-5
CSVRTGQINGYTF	TRBV29-1	TRBJ1-2
CASRGGNQPQHF	TRBV2	TRBJ1-5
CAISGPGTYEQYF	TRBV10-3	TRBJ2-7
CASRTIRTRPYGYTF	TRBV11-2	TRBJ1-2
CSVEHSLDTEAFF	TRBV29-1	TRBJ1-1
CASSTRDRGDSSYEQYF	TRBV5-4	TRBJ2-7
CSGLAGDSNEQFF	TRBV29-1	TRBJ2-1
CSAGSGGRETQYF	TRBV29-1	TRBJ2-5
CASSSQGTDQETQYF	TRBV7-2	TRBJ2-5
CASSQSRSYGEKLFF	TRBV16	TRBJ1-4
CASSGSTTGLETQYF	TRBV9	TRBJ2-5
CASRPGARETQYF	TRBV6-6	TRBJ2-5
CASSPAPASGRAETQYF	TRBV25-1	TRBJ2-5
CASRSLRSNTGELFF	TRBV11-2	TRBJ2-2
CASSQDGRHHRIVEKLFF	TRBV4-1	TRBJ1-4
CASSFFGDYNEQFF	TRBV7-2	TRBJ2-1
CATRQGATNEQFF	TRBV19	TRBJ2-1
CASSPARGYGYTF	TRBV7-9	TRBJ1-2
CASSLSGTAQETQYF	TRBV28	TRBJ2-5
CASSEGYAGYGYTF	TRBV6-1	TRBJ1-2
CASSSGTGPSGANVLTF	TRBV28	TRBJ2-6
CASSARTGRETQYF	TRBV11-2	TRBJ2-5
CASSLRDSITDTQYF	TRBV9	TRBJ2-3
CASSGGREQFF	TRBV5-1	TRBJ2-1
CASSPSTSGEQFF	TRBV18	TRBJ2-1
CASTTMRTGKYPLEQYF	TRBV5-1	TRBJ2-7
CASSPGLILQYF	TRBV11-2	TRBJ2-4
CAWRGRRLSTPDTQYF	TRBV30	TRBJ2-3
CASSYSFRGFYEQYF	TRBV6-5	TRBJ2-7
CAWSVQEATEQFF	TRBV30	TRBJ2-1
CASSLNRTAGSVREKLFF	TRBV5-1	TRBJ1-4
CSAPKGDEQFF	TRBV20-1	TRBJ2-1